This T cell receptor (beta chain) was sequenced in a study of human T cells and chemical hapten exposure. Study findings and constraints: Expanded TCRs grouped into significantly more large CDR3 similarity clusters than controls produced. Unchanged with DPC sensitization were TCRs above 1 in 1000 frequency.

This clonotype came up many times. Antigen unknown. This CDR3 comprises 14 residues. V was trimmed by 5 bases and J by 2 bases, leaving 10 bases between them. In germline, CDR1 is MNHEY, CDR2 SMNVEV (reference sequence). Using its own MiXCR run on the RACE reads, TCRdb lists one record per CDR3 protein. Among over 50,000 distinct CDR3 sequences listed, 9.5% to 12% were seen once. Time point defined: patch test 1, 2 weeks after DPC sensitization. Treatment in this sample: therapeutic diphenylcyclopropenone sensitization with weekly scalp DPC. The study extracted total RNA from unfractionated whole blood. Blood sampling preceded each patch test application. Donors, patients with alopecia ranging from 18 to 70 years old and judged suitable for DPC, provided samples.

The chain joins TRBV27 to TRBJ2-1, with D perhaps TRBD2 (6 bases). This sequence was found in a woman in her thirties or forties with alopecia areata. Some clones in this sample may be carry-over from other donors' samples. Sequenced material: whole blood, taken in connection with sensitization to the hapten diphenylcyclopropenone (DPC). This CDR3 is CASSAGQAYNEQFF. In nucleotides, the CDR3 is TGTGCCAGCAGTGCGGGGCAAGCCTACAATGAGCAGTTCTTC.